A selection of T cell receptor beta chains follows, all from one sample in a study of T cell responses to AZD1222 COVID-19 vaccine. Assay used: immunoSEQ multiplex PCR; TCRdb lists only in-frame clones, some missing. The sample has approximately 70,000 clones, roughly 84% seen once. The source was peripheral blood, collected on day 0 of AZD1222 vaccination. These receptors all come from an adult in good health. Each CDR3 is given with its conserved first and last residue. Fields, in order: CDR3 protein, CDR3 DNA, V gene, D gene, clone size, J gene. A D gene is named only where the DNA matches it firmly. Only some rows state a clone size, as once, few, many or a class for expanded clones.

CAWTWPNSPLHF	TGTGCCTGGACATGGCCCAATTCACCCCTCCACTTT	TRBV30	-	once	TRBJ1-6
CAISETSTSYNEQFF	TGTGCCATCAGTGAGACTAGCACTTCCTACAATGAGCAGTTCTTC	TRBV10-3	-	-	TRBJ2-1
CASSAPPRETQYF	TGTGCCAGCAGCGCGCCTCCGAGGGAGACCCAGTACTTC	TRBV11-3	-	-	TRBJ2-5
CATSRQHTDTQYF	TGTGCCACCAGCAGACAGCACACAGATACGCAGTATTTT	TRBV15	-	-	TRBJ2-3
CASSLVKDTEAFF	TGTGCCAGCAGCTTAGTTAAGGACACTGAAGCTTTCTTT	TRBV7-2	-	-	TRBJ1-1
CAWSDAGVTEAFF	TGTGCCTGGAGTGACGCAGGGGTCACTGAAGCTTTCTTT	TRBV30	-	-	TRBJ1-1
CASNPTGREAELLNTEAFF	TGTGCCAGTAACCCCACCGGGCGGGAGGCCGAACTACTGAACACTGAAGCTTTCTTT	TRBV19	-	-	TRBJ1-1
CAISTGVNSPLHF	TGTGCCATATCGACAGGAGTTAATTCACCCCTCCACTTT	TRBV30	-	-	TRBJ1-6
CASSKFSGGSRNEQFF	TGTGCCAGCAGCAAATTTAGCGGGGGGTCCAGGAATGAGCAGTTCTTC	TRBV7-8	TRBD2	few	TRBJ2-1
CASSIGRTGGTSTGELFF	TGTGCCAGTAGTATTGGTAGGACAGGGGGAACAAGTACCGGGGAGCTGTTTTTT	TRBV19	TRBD1	-	TRBJ2-2
CASSSLLSGGAETQYF	TGTGCCAGCAGCTCCCTATTAAGCGGGGGGGCCGAGACCCAGTACTTC	TRBV7-9	TRBD2	-	TRBJ2-5
CASSERGRTDTQYF	TGTGCCAGCAGCGAGCGGGGGCGCACAGATACGCAGTATTTT	TRBV13	TRBD2	-	TRBJ2-3
CASSYGQGAIYEQYF	TGCGCCAGCAGCTACGGACAGGGGGCAATTTACGAGCAGTACTTC	TRBV5-1	TRBD1	-	TRBJ2-7
CASSELRTAIDGYTF	TGCGCCAGCAGTGAATTAAGGACAGCGATTGATGGCTACACCTTC	TRBV10-2	-	few	TRBJ1-2
CASSLIDGYTF	TGTGCCAGCAGCTTAATTGATGGCTACACCTTC	TRBV7-9	-	-	TRBJ1-2
CASSSTDTQYF	TGTGCCAGCAGTTCCACGGATACGCAGTATTTT	TRBV28	-	-	TRBJ2-3
CASSLADTQYF	TGTGCCAGCAGCTTAGCAGATACGCAGTATTTT	TRBV11-2	-	-	TRBJ2-3
CASSFAGVTYNEQFF	TGCGCCAGCAGCTTCGCGGGGGTCACCTACAATGAGCAGTTCTTC	TRBV5-1	TRBD2	-	TRBJ2-1
CASTATENSPLHF	TGTGCCAGCACGGCCACAGAGAATTCACCCCTCCACTTT	TRBV7-9	-	-	TRBJ1-6
CASYSRGVVAAHSEQFF	TGTGCCAGCTATTCCCGGGGGGTGGTTGCAGCTCACAGTGAGCAGTTCTTC	TRBV28	TRBD2	-	TRBJ2-1
CASSLVVGIISGANVLTF	TGTGCCAGCAGCTTAGTGGTAGGGATCATCTCTGGGGCCAACGTCCTGACTTTC	TRBV7-8	-	-	TRBJ2-6
CASSLSGTHTGELFF	TGCGCCAGCAGCTTATCCGGGACTCACACCGGGGAGCTGTTTTTT	TRBV5-1	-	-	TRBJ2-2
CASSPRRPPGTGVREQFF	TGTGCCAGCAGCCCTAGAAGACCCCCGGGGACAGGGGTAAGGGAGCAGTTCTTC	TRBV11-2	TRBD1	-	TRBJ2-1
CAVSPGGGSYEQYF	TGTGCCGTCAGCCCAGGGGGGGGTAGCTACGAGCAGTACTTC	TRBV10-3	-	once	TRBJ2-7
CASSLGSGNTGELFF	TGCGCCAGCAGCTTGGGATCGGGTAACACCGGGGAGCTGTTTTTT	TRBV5-1	-	-	TRBJ2-2
CASSHRDFPYGYTF	TGTGCCAGCAGCCATAGGGATTTCCCCTATGGCTACACCTTC	TRBV7-9	-	few	TRBJ1-2
CASRQGFERSPLHF	TGTGCCAGCAGGCAGGGTTTTGAGCGTTCACCCCTCCACTTT	TRBV6-5	-	-	TRBJ1-6
CASSYDSRGLYGYTF	TGTGCCAGTAGCTACGACAGCAGGGGGTTGTATGGCTACACCTTC	TRBV19	TRBD1	-	TRBJ1-2
CASSLARNTEAFF	TGTGCCAGCAGCTTAGCGCGAAACACTGAAGCTTTCTTT	TRBV7-9	-	once	TRBJ1-1
CASSLGLQGTDTQYF	TGTGCCAGCAGCTTAGGATTACAGGGAACAGATACGCAGTATTTT	TRBV7-9	-	-	TRBJ2-3
CASSLLAEETQYF	TGTGCCAGCAGCTTACTAGCGGAAGAGACCCAGTACTTC	TRBV7-3	TRBD2	-	TRBJ2-5
CASSLAGGSNQPQHF	TGTGCCAGCAGCTTAGCGGGGGGGAGCAATCAGCCCCAGCATTTT	TRBV7-6	-	-	TRBJ1-5
CASSQDRAVQTNEKLFF	TGTGCCAGCAGCCAAGACAGGGCTGTACAAACTAATGAAAAACTGTTTTTT	TRBV14	-	-	TRBJ1-4
CASSSTPYGYTF	TGTGCCAGCAGTTCCACCCCCTATGGCTACACCTTC	TRBV6-2/TRBV6-3	-	-	TRBJ1-2